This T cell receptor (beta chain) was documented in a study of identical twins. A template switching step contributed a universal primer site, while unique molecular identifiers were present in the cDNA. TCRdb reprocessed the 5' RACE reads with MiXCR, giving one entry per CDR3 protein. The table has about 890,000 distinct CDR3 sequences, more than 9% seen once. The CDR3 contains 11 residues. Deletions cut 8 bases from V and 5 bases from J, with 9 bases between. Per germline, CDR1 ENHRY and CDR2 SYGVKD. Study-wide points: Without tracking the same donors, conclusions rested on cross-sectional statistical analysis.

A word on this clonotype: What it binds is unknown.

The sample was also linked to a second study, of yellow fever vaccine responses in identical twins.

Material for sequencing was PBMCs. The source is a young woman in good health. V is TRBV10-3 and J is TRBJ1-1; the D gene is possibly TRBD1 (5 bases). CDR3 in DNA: TGTGCCATCGGTGGGGGGACTGAAGCTTTCTTT. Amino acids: CAIGGGTEAFF.